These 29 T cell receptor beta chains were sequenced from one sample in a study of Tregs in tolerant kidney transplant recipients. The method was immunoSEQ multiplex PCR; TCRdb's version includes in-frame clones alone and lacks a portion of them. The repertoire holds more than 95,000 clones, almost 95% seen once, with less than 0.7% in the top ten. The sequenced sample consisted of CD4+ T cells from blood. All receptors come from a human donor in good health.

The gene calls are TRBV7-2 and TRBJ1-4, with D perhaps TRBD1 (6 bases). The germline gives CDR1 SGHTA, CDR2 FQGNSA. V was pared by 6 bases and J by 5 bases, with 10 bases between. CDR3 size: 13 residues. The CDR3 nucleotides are TGTGCCAGCAGTGGGGGGCCGAATGAAAAACTGTTTTTT. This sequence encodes CASSGGPNEKLFF.

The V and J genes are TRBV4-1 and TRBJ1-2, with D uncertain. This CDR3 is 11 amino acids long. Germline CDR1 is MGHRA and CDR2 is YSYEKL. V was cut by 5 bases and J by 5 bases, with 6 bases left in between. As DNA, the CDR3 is TGCGCCAGCAGCGCGGGTTATGGCTACACCTTC. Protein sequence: CASSAGYGYTF.

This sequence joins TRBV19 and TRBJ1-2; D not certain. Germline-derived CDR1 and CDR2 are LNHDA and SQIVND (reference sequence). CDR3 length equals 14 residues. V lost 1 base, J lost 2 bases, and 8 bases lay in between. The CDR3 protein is CASSIVGSNYGYTF. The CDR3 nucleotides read TGTGCCAGTAGTATAGTTGGCAGCAACTATGGCTACACCTTC.

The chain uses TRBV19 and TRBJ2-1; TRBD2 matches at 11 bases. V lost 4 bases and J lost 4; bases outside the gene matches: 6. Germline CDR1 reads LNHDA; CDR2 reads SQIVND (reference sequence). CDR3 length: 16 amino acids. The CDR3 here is CASSTGTSGAYNEQFF. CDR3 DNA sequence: TGTGCCAGTAGTACGGGGACTAGCGGCGCGTACAATGAGCAGTTCTTC.

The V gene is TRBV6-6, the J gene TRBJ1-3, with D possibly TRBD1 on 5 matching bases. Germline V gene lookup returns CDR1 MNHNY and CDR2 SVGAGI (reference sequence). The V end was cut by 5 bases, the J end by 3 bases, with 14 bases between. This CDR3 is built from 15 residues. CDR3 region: CASSTSGGGGNTIYF. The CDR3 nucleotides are TGTGCCAGCAGTACCTCGGGGGGTGGTGGAAACACCATATATTTT.

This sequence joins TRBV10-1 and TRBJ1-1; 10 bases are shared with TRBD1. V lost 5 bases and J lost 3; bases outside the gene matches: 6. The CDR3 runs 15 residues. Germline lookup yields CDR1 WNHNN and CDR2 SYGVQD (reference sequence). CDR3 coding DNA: TGCGCCAGCAGTCCTCGGACAGGGGGATACACTGAAGCTTTCTTT. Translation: CASSPRTGGYTEAFF.

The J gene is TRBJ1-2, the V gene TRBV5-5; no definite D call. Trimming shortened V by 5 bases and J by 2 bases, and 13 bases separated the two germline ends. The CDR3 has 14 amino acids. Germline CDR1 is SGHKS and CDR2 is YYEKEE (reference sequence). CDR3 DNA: TGTGCCAGCAGGCTAGATCCGGGAAACTATGGCTACACCTTC. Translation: CASRLDPGNYGYTF.

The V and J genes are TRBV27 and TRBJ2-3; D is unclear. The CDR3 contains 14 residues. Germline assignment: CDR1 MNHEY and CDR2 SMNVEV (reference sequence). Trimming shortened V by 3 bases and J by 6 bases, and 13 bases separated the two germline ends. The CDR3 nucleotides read TGTGCCAGCAGTTTGACACGTGAAGGCGATACGCAGTATTTT. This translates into CASSLTREGDTQYF.

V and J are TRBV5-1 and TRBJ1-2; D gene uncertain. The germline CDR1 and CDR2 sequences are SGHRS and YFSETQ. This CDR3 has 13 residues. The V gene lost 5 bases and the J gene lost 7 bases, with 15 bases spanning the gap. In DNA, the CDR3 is TGCGCCAGCAGTCAATCCCGCCTCGGTGGCTACACCTTC. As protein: CASSQSRLGGYTF.

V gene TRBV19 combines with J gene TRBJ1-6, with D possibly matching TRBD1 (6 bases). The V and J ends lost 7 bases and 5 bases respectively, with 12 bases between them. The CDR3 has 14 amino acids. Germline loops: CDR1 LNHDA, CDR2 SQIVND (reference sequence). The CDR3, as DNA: TGTGCCAGTAACCCCAGGGGAGATAATTCACCCCTCCACTTT. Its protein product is CASNPRGDNSPLHF.

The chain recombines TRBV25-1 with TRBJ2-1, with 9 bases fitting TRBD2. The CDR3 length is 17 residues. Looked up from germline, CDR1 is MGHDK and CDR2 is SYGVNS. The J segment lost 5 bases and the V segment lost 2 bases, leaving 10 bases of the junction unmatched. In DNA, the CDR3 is TGTGCCAGCAGTGAAGGGGCGGGGAGCGGGAGGAACAATGAGCAGTTCTTC. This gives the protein CASSEGAGSGRNNEQFF.

The CDR3 loop reads CASSGTVNSPLHF. The CDR3 DNA reads as TGTGCCAGCAGCGGGACAGTTAATTCACCCCTCCACTTT. The chain joins TRBV9 to TRBJ1-6, with D possibly being TRBD1 (6 bases). Germline V gene lookup returns CDR1 SGDLS and CDR2 YYNGEE. V was shortened by 3 bases and J by 6 bases, with 7 bases between the two germline ends. The CDR3 runs 13 residues.

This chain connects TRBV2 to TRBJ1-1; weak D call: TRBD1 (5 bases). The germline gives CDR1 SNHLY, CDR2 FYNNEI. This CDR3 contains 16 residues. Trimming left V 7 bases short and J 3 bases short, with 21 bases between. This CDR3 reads CASKQQRGRRDTEAFF. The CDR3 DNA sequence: TGTGCCAGCAAACAACAGCGAGGGCGCAGGGACACTGAAGCTTTCTTT.

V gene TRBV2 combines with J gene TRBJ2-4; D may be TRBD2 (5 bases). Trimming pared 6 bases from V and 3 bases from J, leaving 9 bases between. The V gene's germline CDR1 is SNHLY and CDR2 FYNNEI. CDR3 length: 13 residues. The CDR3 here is CASSGSDKNIQYF. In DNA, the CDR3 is TGTGCCAGCAGCGGTAGCGACAAAAACATTCAGTACTTC.

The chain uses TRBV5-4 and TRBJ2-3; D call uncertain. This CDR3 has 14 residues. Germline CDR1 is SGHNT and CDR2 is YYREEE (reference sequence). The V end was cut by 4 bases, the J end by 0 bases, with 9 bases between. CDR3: CASSPTTSTDTQYF. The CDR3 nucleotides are TGTGCCAGCAGCCCAACTACTAGCACAGATACGCAGTATTTT.

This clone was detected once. CDR3 sequence reads: CASSYSDYEQYF. Written as DNA, the CDR3 is TGTGCCAGCAGTTACTCGGACTACGAGCAGTACTTC. V gene TRBV6-5 combines with J gene TRBJ2-7; D remains unclear. From germline, CDR1 is MNHEY and CDR2 SVGAGI. The CDR3 totals 12 residues. V dropped 0 bases and J dropped 3 bases, with 3 bases sitting between them.

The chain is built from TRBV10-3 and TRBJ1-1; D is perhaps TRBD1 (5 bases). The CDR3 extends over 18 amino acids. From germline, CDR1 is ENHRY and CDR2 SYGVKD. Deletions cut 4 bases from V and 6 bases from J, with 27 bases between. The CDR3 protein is CAISGYDRRLGKRAEAFF. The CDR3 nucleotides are TGTGCCATCAGTGGGTACGACAGAAGATTGGGAAAACGGGCTGAAGCTTTCTTT.

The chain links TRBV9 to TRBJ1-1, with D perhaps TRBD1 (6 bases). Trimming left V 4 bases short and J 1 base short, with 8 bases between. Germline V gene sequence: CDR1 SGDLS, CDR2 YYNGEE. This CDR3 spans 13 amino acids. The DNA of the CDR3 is TGTGCCAGCAGCTGGGACACGAACACTGAAGCTTTCTTT. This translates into CASSWDTNTEAFF.

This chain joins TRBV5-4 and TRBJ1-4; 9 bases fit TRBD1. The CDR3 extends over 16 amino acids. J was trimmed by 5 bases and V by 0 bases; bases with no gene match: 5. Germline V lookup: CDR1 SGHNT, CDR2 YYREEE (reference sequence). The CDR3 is CASSLGGQGKNEKLFF. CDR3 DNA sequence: TGTGCCAGCAGCTTGGGGGGACAGGGCAAAAATGAAAAACTGTTTTTT.

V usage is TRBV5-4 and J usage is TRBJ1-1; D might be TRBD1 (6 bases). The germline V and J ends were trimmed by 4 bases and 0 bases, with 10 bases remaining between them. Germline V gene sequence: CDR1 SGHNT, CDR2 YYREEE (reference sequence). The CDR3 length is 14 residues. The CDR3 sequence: CASSIRQVNTEAFF. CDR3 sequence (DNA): TGTGCCAGCAGCATCCGACAGGTGAACACTGAAGCTTTCTTT.

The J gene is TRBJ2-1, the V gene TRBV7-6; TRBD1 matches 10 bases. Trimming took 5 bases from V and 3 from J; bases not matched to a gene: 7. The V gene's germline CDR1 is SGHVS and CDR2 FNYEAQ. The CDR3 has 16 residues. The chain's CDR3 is CASSAIGTGVYNEQFF. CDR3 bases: TGTGCCAGCAGCGCCATCGGGACAGGGGTCTACAATGAGCAGTTCTTC.

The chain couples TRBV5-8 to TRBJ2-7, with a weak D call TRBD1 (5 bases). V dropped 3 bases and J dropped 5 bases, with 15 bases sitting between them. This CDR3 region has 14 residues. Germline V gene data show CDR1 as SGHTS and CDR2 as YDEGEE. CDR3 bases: TGTGCCAGCAGCTATGGTAGGGGAAGCCACGAGCAGTACTTC. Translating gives CASSYGRGSHEQYF.

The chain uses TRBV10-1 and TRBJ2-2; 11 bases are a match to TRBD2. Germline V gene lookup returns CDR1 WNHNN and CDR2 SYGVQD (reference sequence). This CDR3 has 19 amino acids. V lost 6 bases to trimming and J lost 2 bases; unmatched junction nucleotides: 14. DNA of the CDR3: TGCGCCAGCAGCGACCGCACTAGCGGGGGCCCCCGAAACACCGGGGAGCTGTTTTTT. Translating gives CASSDRTSGGPRNTGELFF.

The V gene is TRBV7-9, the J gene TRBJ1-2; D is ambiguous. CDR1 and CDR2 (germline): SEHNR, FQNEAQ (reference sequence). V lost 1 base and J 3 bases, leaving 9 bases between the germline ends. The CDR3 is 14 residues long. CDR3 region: CASSLENRYYGYTF. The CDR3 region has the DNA TGTGCCAGCAGCTTAGAGAACAGATACTATGGCTACACCTTC. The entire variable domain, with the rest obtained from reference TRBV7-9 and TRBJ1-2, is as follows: DTGVSQNPRHKITKRGQNVTFRCDPISEHNRLYWYRQTLGQGPEFLTYFQNEAQLEKSRLLSDRFSAERPKGSFSTLEIQRTEQGDSAMYLCASSLENRYYGYTFGSGTRLTVV.

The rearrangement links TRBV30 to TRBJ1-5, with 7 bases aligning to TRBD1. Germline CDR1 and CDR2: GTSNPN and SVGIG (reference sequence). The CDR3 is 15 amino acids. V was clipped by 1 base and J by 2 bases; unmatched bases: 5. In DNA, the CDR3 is TGTGCCTGGAGTGGACAGGGCCTGGGCAATCAGCCCCAGCATTTT. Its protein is CAWSGQGLGNQPQHF.

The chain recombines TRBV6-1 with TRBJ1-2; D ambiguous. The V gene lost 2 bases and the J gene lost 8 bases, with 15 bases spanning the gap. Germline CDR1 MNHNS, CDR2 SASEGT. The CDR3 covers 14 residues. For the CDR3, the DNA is TGTGCCAGCAGTGAAAACCCCTGGGGTAGCGGCTACACCTTC. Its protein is CASSENPWGSGYTF.

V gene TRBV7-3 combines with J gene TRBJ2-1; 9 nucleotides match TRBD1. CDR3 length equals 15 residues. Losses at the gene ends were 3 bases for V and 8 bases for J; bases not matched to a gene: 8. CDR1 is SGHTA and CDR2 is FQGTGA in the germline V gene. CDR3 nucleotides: TGTGCCAGCAGCTTTAAGGACAGGGGAAACGATGAGCAGTTCTTC. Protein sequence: CASSFKDRGNDEQFF.

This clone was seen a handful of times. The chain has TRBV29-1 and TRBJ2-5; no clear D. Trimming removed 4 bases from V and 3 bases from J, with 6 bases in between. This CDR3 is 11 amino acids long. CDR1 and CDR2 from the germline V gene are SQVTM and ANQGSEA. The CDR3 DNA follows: TGCAGCGTTGCAAGGGAAGAGACCCAGTACTTC. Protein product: CSVAREETQYF.

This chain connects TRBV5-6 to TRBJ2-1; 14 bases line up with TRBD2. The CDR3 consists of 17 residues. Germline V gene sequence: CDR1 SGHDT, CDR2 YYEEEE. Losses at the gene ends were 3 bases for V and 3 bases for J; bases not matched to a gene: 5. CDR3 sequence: CASSWGLAGDLYNEQFF. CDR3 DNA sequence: TGTGCCAGCAGCTGGGGACTAGCGGGGGACCTCTACAATGAGCAGTTCTTC.